This T cell receptor (beta chain) was identified during a study of blood T cell repertoires in COVID-19. Across the whole study: PBMCs, B-cell-depleted T cells, or T cells were the source of the cDNA or gDNA that made up the material.

Germline V lookup: CDR1 LGHDT, CDR2 YNNKEL (reference sequence). V was cut by 5 bases and J by 4 bases, with 11 bases left in between. The CDR3 has 13 residues. Generated by immunoSEQ multiplex PCR, the TCRdb table keeps only in-frame clones and is missing some. The data hold fewer than 200,000 clones, with 70% to 85% observed a single time. Sequencing input: peripheral blood. The receptor comes from a man in his 60s who had recovered from COVID-19. The rearrangement links TRBV3-1 (or the pseudogene TRBV3-2) to TRBJ1-2; D is possibly TRBD1 (6 bases). The chain's CDR3 is CASSGQLTYGYTF. The DNA of the CDR3 is TGTGCCAGCAGCGGACAGCTCACCTATGGCTACACCTTC.